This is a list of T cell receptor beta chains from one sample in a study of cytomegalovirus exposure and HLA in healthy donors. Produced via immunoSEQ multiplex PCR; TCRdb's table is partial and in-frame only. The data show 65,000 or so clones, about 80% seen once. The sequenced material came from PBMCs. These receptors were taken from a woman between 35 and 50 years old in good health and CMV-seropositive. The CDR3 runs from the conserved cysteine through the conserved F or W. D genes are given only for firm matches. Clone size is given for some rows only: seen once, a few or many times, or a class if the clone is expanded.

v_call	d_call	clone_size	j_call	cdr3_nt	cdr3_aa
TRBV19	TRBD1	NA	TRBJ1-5	TGTGCCAGTAGTAGGGGGACAGGGGGCCGGAATAGCAATCAGCCCCAGCATTTT	CASSRGTGGRNSNQPQHF
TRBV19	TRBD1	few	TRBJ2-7	TGTGCCAGTAGTTCACCGGGACAGAGAGCCCGGTACGAGCAGTACTTC	CASSSPGQRARYEQYF
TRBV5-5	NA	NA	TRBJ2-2	TGTGCCAGCAGCTTCGTCCAGACAGGGAGGTTTAAAGGGGAGCTGTTTTTT	CASSFVQTGRFKGELFF
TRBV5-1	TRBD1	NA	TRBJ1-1	TGCGCCAGCAGCTTGGGGGCAGGGGGTATCACTGAAGCTTTCTTT	CASSLGAGGITEAFF
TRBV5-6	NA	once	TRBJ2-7	TGTGCCAGCAGCTTGAGAAGAATTTCCTATTACGAGCAGTACTTC	CASSLRRISYYEQYF
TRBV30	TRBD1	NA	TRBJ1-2	TGTGCCTGGAGGTACAGGGGGAAAGATGGCTACACCTTC	CAWRYRGKDGYTF
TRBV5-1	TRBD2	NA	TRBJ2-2	TGCGCCAGCCGTTGGGAGGGAGTGAACACCGGGGAGCTGTTTTTT	CASRWEGVNTGELFF
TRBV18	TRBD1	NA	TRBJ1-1	TGTGCCAGCTCACCACTAGGGGGACAGATGAACACTGAAGCTTTCTTT	CASSPLGGQMNTEAFF
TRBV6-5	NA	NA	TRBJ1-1	TGTGCCAGCAGTCGACAGAGGAACACTGAAGCTTTCTTT	CASSRQRNTEAFF
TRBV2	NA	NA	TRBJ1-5	TGTGCCAGCAGTTTTAGGACTGGGAACAATCAGCCCCAGCATTTT	CASSFRTGNNQPQHF
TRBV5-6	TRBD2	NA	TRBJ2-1	TGTGCCAGCAGCTTGGGGGGGGTGCGGGGGGATGAGCAGTTCTTC	CASSLGGVRGDEQFF
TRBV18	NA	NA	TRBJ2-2	TGTGCCAGCTCACCACTGAAAACAGCCACCGGGGAGCTGTTTTTT	CASSPLKTATGELFF
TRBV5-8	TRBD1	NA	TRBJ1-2	TGTGCCAGCAGCTGGGGGACAGGGGGCGGCTATGGCTACACCTTC	CASSWGTGGGYGYTF
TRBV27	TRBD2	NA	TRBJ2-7	TGTGCCAGCAGGGAAAGTCCTAGCGGGGCCTACGAGCAGTACTTC	CASRESPSGAYEQYF